This is a list of T cell receptor beta chains from one sample in a study of T cells in localized non-small cell lung cancer. Measured with immunoSEQ multiplex PCR; TCRdb has only the in-frame clones, and not every one. This sample yields around 4,000 clones, of which roughly 29% are seen a single time; about 7.8% belongs to the top ten. The sequences come from lung tumor tissue, collected before any cancer treatment. The receptors derive from a man aged 35-69 years with stage I lung adenocarcinoma. Both conserved end residues are part of each CDR3. D genes are given only for firm matches. The size field is filled for only some rows; it gives once, few, many or a size class.

>TRBD1|.|TRBV9|TRBJ1-2
TGTGCCAGCAGCGAGGAGACAGGGAGAAGTGGCTACACCTTC
CASSEETGRSGYTF
>.|.|TRBV9|TRBJ2-5
TGTGCCAGCAGGGACCCTCTAGCGTTGAACCGAGAGACCCAGTACTTC
CASRDPLALNRETQYF
>TRBD2|.|TRBV11-3|TRBJ2-3
TGTGCCAGCAGTGGGAGGGACCCCCGAGATACGCAGTATTTT
CASSGRDPRDTQYF
>.|.|TRBV5-1|TRBJ1-1
TGCGCCAGCAGCTTAGAGGCTACAGGGCTGAACACTGAAGCTTTCTTT
CASSLEATGLNTEAFF
>.|.|TRBV5-1|TRBJ1-2
TGCGCCAGCAGCGCGACAGAACCTAACTATGGCTACACCTTC
CASSATEPNYGYTF
>TRBD1|.|TRBV15|TRBJ1-2
TGTGCCACCAGCAGAGATATGGGACAGGGTCGTGGCTACACCTTC
CATSRDMGQGRGYTF
>.|.|TRBV29-1|TRBJ1-1
TGCAGCGTTCAGACGGGAAGTAACACTGAAGCTTTCTTT
CSVQTGSNTEAFF
>.|.|TRBV5-1|TRBJ1-1
TGCGCCAGCAGCTTGGATACAGGAAGAGGGAGCACTGAAGCTTTCTTT
CASSLDTGRGSTEAFF
>.|.|TRBV9|TRBJ2-7
TGTGCCAGTACGGGACAAACCTACGAGCAGTACTTC
CASTGQTYEQYF
>.|medium-sized|TRBV9|TRBJ2-3
TGTGCCAGCAGCCCAGCTATCACAGATACGCAGTATTTT
CASSPAITDTQYF
>TRBD1|few|TRBV6-8|TRBJ1-5
TGTGCCAGCAGTCTCGGCGGGACAGGGAGTCAGCCCCAGCATTTT
CASSLGGTGSQPQHF
>.|.|TRBV29-1|TRBJ2-6
TGCAGCGTTGAAGCATTAGGGGTCCCTGGGGCCAACGTCCTGACTTTC
CSVEALGVPGANVLTF
>.|.|TRBV15|TRBJ2-3
TGTGCCACCAGCACCCGGACAGAGGACACAGATACGCAGTATTTT
CATSTRTEDTDTQYF
>.|.|TRBV29-1|TRBJ1-2
TGCAGCGTTGAAGGTGGGGGACGGACGTTTGGTGGCTATGGCTACACCTTC
CSVEGGGRTFGGYGYTF
>.|.|TRBV18|TRBJ2-7
TGTGCCAGCTCAATGGCAAGGGGACCCTACGAGCAGTACTTC
CASSMARGPYEQYF
>.|.|TRBV9|TRBJ1-4
TGTGCCAGCGGTGGGATCTGGGAGAATACTAATGAAAAACTGTTTTTT
CASGGIWENTNEKLFF
>TRBD2|.|TRBV19|TRBJ2-1
TGTGCCAGTAATAAAGCGGGGCAATACAATGAGCAGTTCTTC
CASNKAGQYNEQFF
>TRBD2|.|TRBV11-3|TRBJ2-5
TGTGCCAGCAGCTTTCAAGCGGGAACCCAAGAGACCCAGTACTTC
CASSFQAGTQETQYF
>TRBD1|few|TRBV7-7|TRBJ1-2
TGTGCCAGCAGCTTGGACGGGACAGCCTCTAACTATGGCTACACCTTC
CASSLDGTASNYGYTF
>TRBD1|.|TRBV18|TRBJ2-3
TGTGCCAGCTCACCAGACCGACAGGGGTCTAAGTATTTT
CASSPDRQGSKYF
>TRBD1|.|TRBV12-5|TRBJ2-5
TGTGCTAGTGGTTTGGGAACAGGGGGCACCCAGTACTTC
CASGLGTGGTQYF
>TRBD1|.|TRBV25-1|TRBJ1-5
TGTGCCAGCAGTGAAGGACAGGGGGTTGATCAGCCCCAGCATTTT
CASSEGQGVDQPQHF
>.|.|TRBV5-1|TRBJ2-5
TGCGCCAGCAGCTTGGGCCGCGGGACATTCGAGACCCAGTACTTC
CASSLGRGTFETQYF
>.|.|TRBV29-1|TRBJ1-2
TGCAGCGTTGAAGGCAGGGAAGGAAACTATGGCTACACCTTC
CSVEGREGNYGYTF
>.|.|TRBV11-3|TRBJ2-7
TGTGCCAGCAGCTTAGATAGTATGGCTGCCGAGCAGTACTTC
CASSLDSMAAEQYF